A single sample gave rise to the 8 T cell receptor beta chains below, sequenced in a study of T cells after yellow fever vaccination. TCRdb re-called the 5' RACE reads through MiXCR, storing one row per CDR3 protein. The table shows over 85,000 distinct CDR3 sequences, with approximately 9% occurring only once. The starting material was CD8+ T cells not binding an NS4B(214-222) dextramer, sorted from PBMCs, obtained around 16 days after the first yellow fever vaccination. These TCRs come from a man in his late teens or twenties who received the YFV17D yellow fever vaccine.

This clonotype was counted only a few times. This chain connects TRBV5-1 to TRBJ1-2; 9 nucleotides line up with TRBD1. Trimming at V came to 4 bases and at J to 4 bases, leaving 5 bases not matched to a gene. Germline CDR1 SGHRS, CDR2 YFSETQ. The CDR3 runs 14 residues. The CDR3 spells CASSPGTGIYGYTF. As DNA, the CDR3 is TGCGCCAGCAGCCCCGGGACAGGGATCTATGGCTACACCTTC.

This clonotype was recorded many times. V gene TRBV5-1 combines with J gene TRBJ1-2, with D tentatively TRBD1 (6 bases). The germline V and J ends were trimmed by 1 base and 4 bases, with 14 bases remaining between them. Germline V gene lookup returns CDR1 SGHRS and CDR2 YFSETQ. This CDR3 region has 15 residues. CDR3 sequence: CASSLFAGAGYGYTF. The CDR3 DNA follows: TGCGCCAGCAGCTTGTTCGCGGGGGCCGGCTATGGCTACACCTTC.

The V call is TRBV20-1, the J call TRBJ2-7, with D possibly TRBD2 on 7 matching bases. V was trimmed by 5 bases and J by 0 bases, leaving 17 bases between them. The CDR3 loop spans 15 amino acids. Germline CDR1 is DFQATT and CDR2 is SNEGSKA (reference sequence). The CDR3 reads CSARREGGLSYEQYF. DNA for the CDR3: TGCAGTGCTCGAAGGGAGGGGGGCCTCTCCTACGAGCAGTACTTC.

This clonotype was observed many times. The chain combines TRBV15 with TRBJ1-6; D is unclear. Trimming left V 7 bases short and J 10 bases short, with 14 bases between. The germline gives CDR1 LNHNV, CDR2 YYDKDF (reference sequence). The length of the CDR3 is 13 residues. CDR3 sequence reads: CATTSDDFSPLHF. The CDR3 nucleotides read TGTGCCACCACTTCGGACGATTTCTCACCCCTCCACTTT.

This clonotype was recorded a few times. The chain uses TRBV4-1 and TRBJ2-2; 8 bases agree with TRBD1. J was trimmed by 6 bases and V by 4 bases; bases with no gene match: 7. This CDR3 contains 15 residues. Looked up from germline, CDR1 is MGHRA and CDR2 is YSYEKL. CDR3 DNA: TGCGCCAGCAGCCCGGACAGGGTATATGCCGGGGAGCTGTTTTTT. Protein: CASSPDRVYAGELFF.

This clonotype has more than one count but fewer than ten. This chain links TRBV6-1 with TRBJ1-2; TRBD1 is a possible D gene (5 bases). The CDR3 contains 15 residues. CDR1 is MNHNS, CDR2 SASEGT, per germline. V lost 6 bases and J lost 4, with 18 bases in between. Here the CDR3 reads CASRTNPGVTYGYTF. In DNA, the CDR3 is TGTGCCAGCAGGACAAATCCGGGGGTAACCTATGGCTACACCTTC.

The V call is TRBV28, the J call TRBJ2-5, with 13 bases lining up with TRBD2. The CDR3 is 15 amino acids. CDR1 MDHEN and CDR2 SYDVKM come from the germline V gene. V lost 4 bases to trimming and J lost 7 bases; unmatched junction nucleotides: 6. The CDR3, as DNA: TGTGCCAGCAGTTCCGGACTAGCGGGGGCAGCGACCCAGTACTTC. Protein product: CASSSGLAGAATQYF.

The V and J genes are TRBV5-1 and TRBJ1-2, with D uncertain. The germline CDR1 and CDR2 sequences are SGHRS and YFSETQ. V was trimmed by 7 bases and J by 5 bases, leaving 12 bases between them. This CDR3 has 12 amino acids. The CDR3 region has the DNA TGCGCCAGCTCCCCAGACAAATATGGCTACACCTTC. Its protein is CASSPDKYGYTF.